The 10 T cell receptor beta chains in this list originate from one sample, sequenced in a study of response to subunit inactivated influenza vaccine. MiXCR was run by TCRdb on the RT-PCR reads, yielding one entry per CDR3 protein. The table lists some 850,000 distinct CDR3 sequences, around 18% of them singletons. Sequenced material: PBMCs from blood, taken around 5 days after vaccination. Every receptor here comes from a man aged 50 to 59 who received an inactivated influenza vaccine.

This clonotype was picked up a small number of times. J is TRBJ1-2 and V is TRBV9; D is unresolved. From germline, CDR1 is SGDLS and CDR2 YYNGEE. V gave up 0 bases and J gave up 8 bases, with 11 bases separating them. The CDR3 loop spans 13 amino acids. The CDR3 reads CASSVGGLIGYTF. The CDR3 DNA reads as TGTGCCAGCAGCGTAGGAGGCTTAATCGGCTACACCTTC.

This clonotype was seen only a few times. This chain joins TRBV12-3 or TRBV12-4 and TRBJ2-3; D remains ambiguous. V was pared by 0 bases and J by 6 bases, with 16 bases between. The CDR3 has 16 residues. Here the CDR3 DNA reads TGTGCCAGCAGTTTAGCTTGGTTGGTTCGGTCGGATACGCAGTATTTT. Its translation: CASSLAWLVRSDTQYF.

The V call is TRBV20-1, the J call TRBJ2-7; D is possibly TRBD1 (5 bases). With 3 bases removed from V and 3 bases from J, the gap between germline ends came to 18 bases. Germline CDR1 and CDR2: DFQATT and SNEGSKA (reference sequence). The CDR3 contains 15 residues. CDR3 coding DNA: TGCAGTGCTAGCCCCCCAGGGCGCGAGAGCTACGAGCAGTACTTC. This codes for CSASPPGRESYEQYF.

This clonotype came up once. V and J are TRBV15 and TRBJ1-5; 11 bases are shared with TRBD1. V shed 6 bases, J shed 7 bases, and the junction held 5 bases outside the gene matches. Germline V gives CDR1 LNHNV, CDR2 YYDKDF (reference sequence). CDR3 length equals 14 residues. CDR3 nucleotides: TGTGCCACCAGGCCGGGACAGGGGGGACAGCCCCAGCATTTT. This codes for CATRPGQGGQPQHF.

This clonotype was detected only once. V gene TRBV20-1 combines with J gene TRBJ2-3, with 11 bases identical to TRBD1. This CDR3 contains 15 residues. Germline CDR1 is DFQATT and CDR2 is SNEGSKA (reference sequence). Unmatched junction bases numbered 6, after V lost 4 bases and J lost 3 bases. In DNA form, the CDR3 reads TGCAGTGCTATCAAGGGACAGGGGGTGACAGATACGCAGTATTTT. It specifies CSAIKGQGVTDTQYF.

The V gene is TRBV7-9, the J gene TRBJ2-1; 7 nucleotides line up with TRBD1. The CDR3 extends over 13 amino acids. V shed 8 bases, J shed 4 bases, and the junction held 5 bases outside the gene matches. CDR1 SEHNR and CDR2 FQNEAQ come from the germline V gene (reference sequence). CDR3 in amino acids: CASGTELYNEQFF. As DNA, the CDR3 is TGTGCCAGCGGGACAGAGCTATACAATGAGCAGTTCTTC.

This clonotype turned up a few times. CDR3 bases: TGCAGTGCTAGAAGGGGCAGGACCTCTGGAAACACCATATATTTT. Translated: CSARRGRTSGNTIYF. The V call is TRBV20-1, the J call TRBJ1-3; a weak D match, TRBD1 (5 bases). Germline V gene lookup returns CDR1 DFQATT and CDR2 SNEGSKA (reference sequence). The CDR3 is 15 amino acids. Trimming left V 2 bases short and J 0 bases short, with 11 bases between.

This clonotype showed up just a few times. This chain uses TRBV18 with TRBJ2-3, with 9 bases identical to TRBD1. CDR1 is KGHSH and CDR2 is LQKENI in the germline V gene. This CDR3 region has 13 residues. Trimming removed 9 bases from V and 6 bases from J; junction bases left unmatched: 7. CDR3 region: CASRTGAADTQYF. For the CDR3, the DNA is TGTGCCAGTCGGACAGGGGCGGCGGATACGCAGTATTTT.

This clonotype has at least ten counts. This chain connects TRBV7-2 to TRBJ2-1, with 7 nucleotides matching TRBD1. V lost 5 bases and J lost 10; bases outside the gene matches: 14. The germline V gene encodes CDR1 SGHTA and CDR2 FQGNSA. This CDR3 is built from 15 residues. CDR3 sequence: CASSPWTGAEVEQFF. The CDR3 DNA is TGTGCCAGCAGCCCCTGGACAGGTGCCGAGGTCGAGCAGTTCTTC.

A few counts support this clonotype. V gene TRBV4-2 combines with J gene TRBJ2-3; TRBD2 matches at 14 bases. Germline V gene lookup returns CDR1 LGHNA and CDR2 YNFKEQ. The length of the CDR3 is 17 residues. Losses at the gene ends were 0 bases for V and 5 bases for J; bases not matched to a gene: 4. The CDR3 DNA sequence: TGTGCCAGCAGCCAAGAGGGGACTAGCGGGAGAGGAGATACGCAGTATTTT. The encoded protein is CASSQEGTSGRGDTQYF.